These 23 T cell receptor beta chains were all obtained from the same sample, sequenced in a study of Tregs in tolerant kidney transplant recipients. Recipients received nonmyeloablative bone marrow transplants from related graft donors, with transient mixed chimerism. Repertoires were generated with immunoSEQ multiplex PCR, while TCRdb's copy carries only in-frame clones and drops some. The table gives around 10,000 clones; the top ten clones make up 25% to 30% of it. The specimen comprised CD8+ T cells from blood (PBMCs), sampled 24 months after the transplant. The receptors were gathered from a human patient who received a combined kidney and bone marrow transplant. Some T cells may originate from the graft donor.

As for this clone: Sequencing ends 3 residues short of the CDR3 end; the germline J gene provides the rest. The chain combines TRBV10-3 with TRBJ2-7; D tentatively fits TRBD1 or TRBD2 (6 bases each). This CDR3 has 13 amino acids. Trimming pared 4 bases from V and 5 bases from J, leaving 12 bases between. The germline gives CDR1 ENHRY, CDR2 SYGVKD. CDR3 residues: CAISAPGEDEQYF. CDR3 DNA, as far as it was read: TGTGCCATCAGTGCGCCAGGGGAGGACGAG.

As for this clone: The sequenced fragment ends 3 residues before the CDR3 boundary, so the rest is inferred from the germline J gene. V is TRBV19 and J is TRBJ1-6, with 7 bases that match TRBD1. The J segment lost 7 bases and the V segment lost 3 bases, leaving 9 bases of the junction unmatched. CDR1 is LNHDA, CDR2 SQIVND, per germline (reference sequence). The CDR3 covers 16 residues. The CDR3 protein is CASSIPGQLLNSPLHF. The sequenced CDR3 bases are TGTGCCAGTAGTATCCCGGGACAGCTGCTAAATTCACCC.

Comments on this clone: The read ends 3 residues early relative to the CDR3; the germline J gene fills the gap. V and J are TRBV7-9 and TRBJ2-1; the D gene is possibly TRBD1 (6 bases). V shed 6 bases and J shed 7 bases, with 10 bases lying between them. The CDR3 contains 12 residues. The germline V gene has CDR1 SEHNR and CDR2 FQNEAQ (reference sequence). The DNA read from the CDR3 is TGTGCCAGCAGAGGCAGGGGAAATGAG. Translated: CASRGRGNE. The full-length CDR3 reads as CASRGRGNEQFF.

About this clone itself: The CDR3 goes on 3 residues after the read ends, and that part is filled in from the germline J gene. V gene TRBV2 combines with J gene TRBJ1-1, with TRBD1 identical over 7 bases. The CDR3 runs to 14 residues. Germline-derived CDR1 and CDR2 are SNHLY and FYNNEI. With 4 bases clipped from V and 4 bases from J, the junction kept 6 bases outside the gene matches. The sequenced CDR3 bases are TGTGCCAGCAGTGGGGGACAGTATTCCACTGAA. Translation: CASSGGQYSTE. The full CDR3 protein reads CASSGGQYSTEAFF.

Regarding this clone: The read gets to within 3 residues of the CDR3 end, and the germline J gene fills in the rest. The chain employs TRBV6-2 or TRBV6-3 and TRBJ2-3; D perhaps matches TRBD2 (6 bases). The germline V gene encodes CDR1 MNHEY and CDR2 SVGEGT. The ends were cut back, 6 bases at V and 2 bases at J, with 21 bases in the middle. There are 17 residues in the CDR3. The CDR3 protein is CASRLGLLIYDTDTQYF. CDR3 bases read: TGTGCCAGCAGGTTGGGACTCCTAATCTATGACACAGATACG.

Note on this clone: The observed sequence ends 3 residues before the CDR3 terminus, with the missing tail filled in from the germline J gene. This chain links TRBV18 with TRBJ2-4; D is uncertain. The germline gives CDR1 KGHSH, CDR2 LQKENI. CDR3 length: 16 amino acids. Between the trimmed V and J ends, which lost 3 bases and 4 bases, there was a span of 16 bases. CDR3 protein: CASSPADPEVKNIQYF. CDR3 DNA (partial): TGTGCCAGCTCACCTGCAGATCCCGAAGTAAAAAACATT.

Concerning this clone itself: The sequence runs out 3 residues before the end of the CDR3; the remainder is reconstructed from the germline J gene. The chain recombines TRBV19 with TRBJ1-5; 7 bases match TRBD1. Per the germline V gene, CDR1 is LNHDA and CDR2 is SQIVND (reference sequence). The length of the CDR3 is 14 residues. The V segment lost 3 bases and the J segment 2 bases; nucleotides outside the gene matches: 1. The CDR3: CASSIGTGNQPQHF. The CDR3 DNA, read in part, is TGTGCCAGTAGTATCGGGACAGGCAATCAGCCC.

In regard to this clone: The read halts 3 residues ahead of the CDR3 end, with the missing end drawn from the germline J gene. J is TRBJ1-5 and V is TRBV7-9; 10 positions match TRBD1. V dropped 5 bases and J dropped 5; count of bases not matched to a gene: 3. This CDR3 spans 14 amino acids. Germline-derived CDR1 and CDR2 are SEHNR and FQNEAQ (reference sequence). This CDR3 is CASSLGQGDQPQHF. The DNA read from the CDR3 is TGTGCCAGCAGCCTAGGACAGGGGGATCAGCCC.

The part of the CDR3 DNA that was read is TGCGCCAGCAGTGGGGGGGGGCGCTCCACCACGCCCTATAGCAATCAGCCC. Protein product: CASSGGGRSTTPYSNQP. The whole CDR3 protein reads CASSGGGRSTTPYSNQPQHF. The chain joins TRBV10-2 to TRBJ1-5, with D perhaps matching TRBD1 (6 bases). The CDR3 extends 3 residues past the end of the read, so its final part is completed from the germline J gene. Germline V lookup: CDR1 WSHSY, CDR2 SAAADI. V lost 4 bases and J 0 bases, leaving 25 bases between the germline ends. The CDR3 has 20 amino acids.

This clone registers hyperexpanded by frequency. Sequencing ends 3 residues short of the CDR3 end; the germline J gene provides the rest. V gene TRBV5-1 combines with J gene TRBJ2-3, with 12 nucleotides matching TRBD2. Germline CDR1 is SGHRS and CDR2 is YFSETQ. The CDR3 loop spans 17 amino acids. V lost 4 bases and J lost 5; bases outside the gene matches: 11. The part of the CDR3 DNA that was read is TGCGCCAGCAGCCACCCCCTAGCGGGAGGGCCTGGAGATACG. It codes for CASSHPLAGGPGDT. The full CDR3 protein reads CASSHPLAGGPGDTQYF. Complete variable domain (other parts from reference TRBV5-1 and TRBJ2-3): KAGVTQTPRYLIKTRGQQVTLSCSPISGHRSVSWYQQTPGQGLQFLFEYFSETQRNKGNFPGRFSGRQFSNSRSEMNVSTLELGDSALYLCASSHPLAGGPGDTQYFGPGTRLTVL.

On this clone: The observed sequence ends 3 residues before the CDR3 terminus, with the missing tail filled in from the germline J gene. V usage is TRBV10-3 and J usage is TRBJ2-1, with 10 bases lining up with TRBD2. Germline V CDR1 and CDR2: ENHRY, SYGVKD. This CDR3 is 14 amino acids long. V lost 7 bases and J lost 8; bases outside the gene matches: 8. CDR3 DNA, as far as it was read: TGTGCCATCAAAGAGCGGGAGGGCCCTGATGAG. It codes for CAIKEREGPDE. In full, the CDR3 reads CAIKEREGPDEQFF.

Turning to this clone: The read terminates 3 residues before the CDR3 end, so the remaining end is supplied by the germline J gene. The chain uses TRBV7-7 and TRBJ2-1; D gene unclear. V lost 3 bases, J lost 2 bases, and 11 bases lay in between. The CDR3 covers 15 residues. Germline assignment: CDR1 SSHAT and CDR2 FNYEAQ (reference sequence). CDR3 DNA, as far as it was read: TGTGCCAGCAGCTTTGGCAACGTACCCTACAATGAG. The encoded protein is CASSFGNVPYNE. The whole CDR3 reads CASSFGNVPYNEQFF.

Incomplete CDR3 DNA: TGCAGTGCTAGCGGGGAGGGGGCTGAA. It translates to CSASGEGAE. The complete CDR3 protein is CSASGEGAEAFF. This chain uses TRBV20-1 with TRBJ1-1; a weak D match, TRBD1 (6 bases). The DNA ends 3 residues before the CDR3 does, and the rest of the CDR3 is filled in from the germline J gene. The germline gives CDR1 DFQATT, CDR2 SNEGSKA (reference sequence). The CDR3 consists of 12 residues. Trimming removed 3 bases from V and 6 bases from J, with 11 bases in between.

As for this clone: From the germline J gene comes the end of the CDR3, since the read stops 3 residues before it. V usage is TRBV7-2 and J usage is TRBJ2-3; perhaps TRBD1 as D (5 bases). The CDR3 length is 15 residues. The germline V gene encodes CDR1 SGHTA and CDR2 FQGNSA. V was shortened by 4 bases and J by 5 bases, with 16 bases between the two germline ends. The CDR3 reads CASSSPQGFIDTQYF. The part of the CDR3 DNA that was read is TGTGCCAGCAGCTCCCCCCAGGGTTTCATAGATACG. The whole variable domain, filled in from reference TRBV7-2 and TRBJ2-3, reads GAGVSQSPSNKVTEKGKDVELRCDPISGHTALYWYRQSLGQGLEFLIYFQGNSAPDKSGLPSDRFSAERTGGSVSTLTIQRTQQEDSAVYLCASSSPQGFIDTQYFGPGTRLTVL.

As to this clone: The read ends 3 residues shy of where the CDR3 ends; the end is completed using the germline J gene. The V gene is TRBV19, the J gene TRBJ2-1, with 12 bases fitting TRBD2. With V trimmed by 5 bases and J by 6 bases, 8 bases remained unmatched. The CDR3 sequence is 16 residues long. Germline V gene data show CDR1 as LNHDA and CDR2 as SQIVND (reference sequence). The DNA read from the CDR3 is TGTGCCAGTAGTCTACGACTAGCGGGAGTCGTCAATGAG. This encodes CASSLRLAGVVNE. The CDR3 in its entirety is CASSLRLAGVVNEQFF.

Comments on this clone: The sequenced fragment ends 3 residues before the CDR3 boundary, so the rest is inferred from the germline J gene. V and J are TRBV9 and TRBJ1-2; D gene unclear. This CDR3 is built from 12 residues. Germline CDR1 reads SGDLS; CDR2 reads YYNGEE. Trimming pared 3 bases from V and 7 bases from J, leaving 10 bases between. Partial CDR3 DNA: TGTGCCAGCAGCGGGAGCGAGCCTGGC. It translates to CASSGSEPG. The CDR3 reads in full as CASSGSEPGYTF.

In regard to this clone: Coverage ceases 3 residues before the CDR3 finishes, and the germline J gene fills in the end. This chain links TRBV28 with TRBJ2-5; 7 bases are a match to TRBD1. J gave up 2 bases and V 3 bases, and 6 bases lay outside the gene matches. CDR1 is MDHEN, CDR2 SYDVKM, per germline. The length of the CDR3 is 15 residues. CDR3 sequence: CASSLDGTAQETQYF. The CDR3 bases that were read are TGTGCCAGCAGTTTGGACGGGACAGCTCAAGAGACC.

Note on this clone: The CDR3 end falls 3 residues outside the read, so it is completed with the germline J gene. The rearrangement joins TRBV2 to TRBJ1-4; 7 nucleotides align to TRBD1. The CDR3 extends over 15 amino acids. The V segment lost 6 bases and the J segment 5 bases; nucleotides outside the gene matches: 9. Per the germline V gene, CDR1 is SNHLY and CDR2 is FYNNEI. The chain's CDR3 is CASREWGQPNEKLFF. The sequenced CDR3 bases are TGTGCCAGCAGGGAATGGGGACAGCCCAATGAAAAA.

About this clone itself: The sequenced fragment ends 3 residues before the CDR3 boundary, so the rest is inferred from the germline J gene. The V and J genes are TRBV9 and TRBJ1-6, with 9 bases matching TRBD1. The CDR3 has 15 residues. The J segment lost 7 bases and the V segment lost 4 bases, leaving 6 bases of the junction unmatched. Per germline, CDR1 SGDLS and CDR2 YYNGEE. Partial CDR3 DNA: TGTGCCAGCAGCCCGGACAGGGGAGGCAATTCACCC. Its translation: CASSPDRGGNSP. The full CDR3 protein reads CASSPDRGGNSPLHF. The full variable domain, in which reference TRBV9 and TRBJ1-6 provide the parts outside the CDR3, is DSGVTQTPKHLITATGQRVTLRCSPRSGDLSVYWYQQSLDQGLQFLIQYYNGEERAKGNILERFSAQQFPDLHSELNLSSLELGDSALYFCASSPDRGGNSPLHFGNGTRLTVT.

In the case of this clone: The read ends 3 residues before the CDR3 terminus; that terminus is restored from the germline J gene. V gene TRBV2 combines with J gene TRBJ2-7; D is perhaps TRBD2 (6 bases). The CDR3 contains 15 residues. Germline CDR1 SNHLY, CDR2 FYNNEI. With 5 bases removed from V and 0 bases from J, the gap between germline ends came to 14 bases. Partial CDR3 DNA: TGTGCCAGCAGTATCTCCCCGGGGGACTCCTACGAG. Amino acids: CASSISPGDSYE. The whole CDR3 region reads CASSISPGDSYEQYF.

Notes on this clone: Read sequence stops 3 residues before the CDR3 end, and the germline J gene provides the missing end. The rearrangement joins TRBV5-1 to TRBJ2-1; 12 nucleotides align to TRBD2. The trim removed 0 bases at V and 9 bases at J, leaving 7 bases unmatched. The CDR3 runs to 16 residues. Germline V lookup: CDR1 SGHRS, CDR2 YFSETQ. The CDR3 here is CASSLGLAGVEGEQFF. The covered CDR3 bases are TGCGCCAGCAGCTTGGGACTAGCGGGAGTGGAGGGTGAG.

Worth noting for this clone: The read is 3 residues too short to cover the CDR3 end, so that end is filled in from the germline J gene. This chain connects TRBV6-2 or TRBV6-3 to TRBJ2-1, with D perhaps matching TRBD2 (6 bases). V was pared by 4 bases and J by 9 bases, with 19 bases between. CDR3 size: 15 residues. Germline V gene data show CDR1 as MNHEY and CDR2 as SVGEGT. CDR3 sequence reads: CASSFLGSPGGEQFF. The part of the CDR3 DNA that was read is TGTGCCAGCAGTTTCCTCGGGTCCCCCGGGGGTGAG.

About this clone: The DNA ends 3 residues before the CDR3 does, and the rest of the CDR3 is filled in from the germline J gene. This chain links TRBV19 with TRBJ1-1, with D unresolved. Per germline, CDR1 LNHDA and CDR2 SQIVND (reference sequence). Trimming removed 10 bases at V and 5 bases at J, with 26 bases between. This CDR3 is 16 amino acids long. CDR3 region: CATLISWRARGTEAFF. CDR3 DNA (partial): TGTGCCACCCTAATATCCTGGCGGGCGCGTGGAACTGAA.